Only a few counts were recorded for the clone carrying this T cell receptor (beta chain). Its antigen is undetermined. These data originate in a study of beta chain features in type 1 diabetes. Study-wide results and caveats: Sequencing from cDNA could over-represent high-TCR-expressing cells.

Isolated RNA was reverse transcribed in full, so expressed TCRB transcripts were sequenced. Sequenced by immunoSEQ multiplex PCR; TCRdb stores in-frame clones only, minus some. The data contain 810,000 or so clones, roughly 15% of them singletons. Germline loops: CDR1 SQVTM, CDR2 ANQGSEA. The CDR3 covers 14 residues. V shed 4 bases and J shed 0 bases, with 12 bases lying between them. Sequencing was done on a sample of naive CD4+ T cells from blood. The TCR sequence derives from a woman under 30 in good health. V is TRBV29-1 and J is TRBJ2-5, with D tentatively TRBD1 (7 bases). DNA for the CDR3: TGCAGCGTTGCATCAGGGGGGTACCAAGAGACCCAGTACTTC. The encoded protein is CSVASGGYQETQYF.